One sample yielded the 8 T cell receptor beta chains listed below, sequenced in a study of post-analysis software for immune sequencing data. Broader study findings: There were about 5 TRBV segments more frequent in patients than controls, and TRBV5-6, TRBV5-1 and TRBV20-1 were among them.

Unique molecular identifiers were carried by the TCR beta cDNA libraries. TCRdb re-called the PCR reads through MiXCR, storing one row per CDR3 protein. Here the sample spans hundreds of thousands of distinct CDR3 sequences, approximately 57% being singletons. The antigens for these receptors are not known. Sequencing was carried out using blood. The receptors come from a girl between 10 and 17 years old with multiple sclerosis.

About this clonotype itself: At one of its ends the junction is not consistent with the germline gene, which may arise from a read error. The chain employs TRBV15 and TRBJ2-1, with D perhaps given as TRBD1 or TRBD2 (5 bases each). Germline V gene data show CDR1 as LNHNV and CDR2 as YYDKDF (reference sequence). The CDR3 loop spans 13 amino acids. CDR3 sequence reads: CTTSRRGEDEQFF. The CDR3 DNA reads TGTACCACCAGCAGACGAGGGGAAGATGAGCAGTTCTTC.

The chain carries TRBV29-1 and TRBJ2-4; 9 nucleotides match TRBD2. The CDR3 runs to 15 residues. Germline V gene lookup returns CDR1 SQVTM and CDR2 ANQGSEA. With V trimmed by 3 bases and J by 8 bases, 11 bases remained unmatched. The CDR3 DNA follows: TGCAGCGTTGATAGCGGGGGTACAGCACGGGACATTCAGTACTTC. It codes for CSVDSGGTARDIQYF.

V is TRBV10-3 and J is TRBJ2-7; TRBD2 matches 9 bases. The V and J ends lost 2 bases and 2 bases, in that order; junction bases with no gene match: 7. CDR3 length: 16 residues. CDR1 is ENHRY, CDR2 SYGVKD, per germline. In DNA form, the CDR3 reads TGTGCCATCAGTGAGCCCTCTAGCGGGAAACCCTACGAGCAGTACTTC. Translation gives CAISEPSSGKPYEQYF.

This sequence joins TRBV10-3 and TRBJ2-1, with 8 positions matching TRBD2. CDR1 and CDR2 from the germline V gene are ENHRY and SYGVKD. This CDR3 is 14 amino acids long. V lost 10 bases and J lost 0; bases outside the gene matches: 5. For the CDR3, the DNA is TGTGCCACCATAGCGGGGTCCTCCTACAATGAGCAGTTCTTC. Protein: CATIAGSSYNEQFF.

The chain has TRBV11-2 and TRBJ2-1; 9 bases line up with TRBD2. Germline V gene sequence: CDR1 SGHAT, CDR2 FQNNGV. The CDR3 length is 18 residues. V shed 2 bases and J 4 bases; nucleotides not matched to a gene: 12. CDR3 loop: CASSLRAPSGVFYNEQFF. The CDR3 DNA is TGTGCCAGCAGCTTAAGAGCCCCTAGCGGGGTGTTTTACAATGAGCAGTTCTTC.

This chain links TRBV7-3 with TRBJ2-2, with D possibly being TRBD2 (5 bases). The CDR3 is made up of 16 amino acids. Germline CDR1 reads SGHTA; CDR2 reads FQGTGA. Trimming took 0 bases from V and 3 from J, leaving 11 bases between them. CDR3 bases: TGTGCCAGCAGCTTAACGGCTTCAGCGGACACCGGGGAGCTGTTTTTT. This sequence encodes CASSLTASADTGELFF.

The gene calls are TRBV10-3 and TRBJ2-7, with D perhaps TRBD1 or TRBD2 (5 bases each). Germline V gene data show CDR1 as ENHRY and CDR2 as SYGVKD. V lost 2 bases, J lost 1 base, and 12 bases lay in between. The CDR3 consists of 15 residues. CDR3 residues: CAISEEGLPSYEQYF. The CDR3 coding sequence is TGTGCCATCAGTGAGGAGGGGCTACCATCCTACGAGCAGTACTTC.

DNA of the CDR3: TGCAGTGCTAGAGGGCGCCCACTAGCGGCCTCCTACAATGAGCAGTTCTTC. Amino acids: CSARGRPLAASYNEQFF. V gene TRBV20-1 combines with J gene TRBJ2-1; 8 positions agree with TRBD2. This CDR3 contains 17 residues. J was trimmed by 0 bases and V by 1 base; bases with no gene match: 8. In germline, CDR1 is DFQATT, CDR2 SNEGSKA (reference sequence).